Sequencing of this T cell receptor beta chain was carried out in a study of blood T cells in healthy people across ages. Study details: About one barcoded beta molecule per two T cells was the capture yield of template switching.

Whole-study results and caveats: The study could not conclusively compare naive and antigen-experienced cells, given its unsorted PBMCs. Diversity figures based on one million T cells were deemed too low.

This clonotype has a handful of counts. Its target is not known. The CDR3 length is 15 residues. The germline V gene encodes CDR1 MDHEN and CDR2 SYDVKM. V was pared by 3 bases and J by 1 base, with 7 bases between. Combining a sample-barcoded 5' primer with a J-beta primer mix, a second PCR ran for roughly 7 to 11 cycles. MiXCR, run by TCRdb on the 5' RACE reads, gives a single entry per CDR3 protein. Of under 800,000 distinct CDR3 sequences listed, more than 40% are singletons. The TCR originated in a woman in her sixties in good health. V gene TRBV28 combines with J gene TRBJ2-6; D not certain. What was sequenced was blood. CDR3 protein: CASSFEKSGANVLTF. The CDR3 DNA is TGTGCCAGCAGTTTTGAGAAATCTGGGGCCAACGTCCTGACTTTC.